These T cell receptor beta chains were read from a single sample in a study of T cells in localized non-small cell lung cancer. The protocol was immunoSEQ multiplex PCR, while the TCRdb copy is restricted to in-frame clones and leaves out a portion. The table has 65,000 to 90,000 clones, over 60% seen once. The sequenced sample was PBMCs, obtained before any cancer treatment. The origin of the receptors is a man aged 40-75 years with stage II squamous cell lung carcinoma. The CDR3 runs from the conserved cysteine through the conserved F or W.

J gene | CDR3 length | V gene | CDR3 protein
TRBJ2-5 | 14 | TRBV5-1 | CASSFGTGLETQYF
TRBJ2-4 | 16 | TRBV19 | CASSREAGGSKNIQYF
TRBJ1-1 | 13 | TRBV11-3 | CASSFPGRNEAFF
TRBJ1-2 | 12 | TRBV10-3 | CAATGEGYGYTF
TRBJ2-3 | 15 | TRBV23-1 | CASSRTSPPVDTQYF
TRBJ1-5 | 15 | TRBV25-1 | CASSGGTAVNQPQHF
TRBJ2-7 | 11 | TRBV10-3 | CAISEESTQYF
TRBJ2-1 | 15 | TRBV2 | CASNNGDSSYNEQFF
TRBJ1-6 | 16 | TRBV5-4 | CASSLARGSYNSPLHF
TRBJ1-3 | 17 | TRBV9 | CASSEQIQGAQGNTIYF
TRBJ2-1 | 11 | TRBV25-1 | CASSDYPWQFF
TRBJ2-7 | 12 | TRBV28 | CASRTGGLGQYF
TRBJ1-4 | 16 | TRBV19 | CASKNGGIRTNEKLFF
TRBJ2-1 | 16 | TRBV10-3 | CAISDTGVSSYNEQFF
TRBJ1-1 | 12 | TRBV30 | CAYNQGNTEAFF
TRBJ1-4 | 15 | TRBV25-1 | CASSESRGIREKLFF
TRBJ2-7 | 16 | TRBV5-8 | CASSPLEGPNSYEQYF
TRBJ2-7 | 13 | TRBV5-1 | CASSSTGHYEQYF
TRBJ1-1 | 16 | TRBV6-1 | CASSERTGARGTEAFF
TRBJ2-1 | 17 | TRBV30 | CAWSLASGSRRYNEQFF
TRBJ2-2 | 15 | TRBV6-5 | CASSYKGRPPGELFF
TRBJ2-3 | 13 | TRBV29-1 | CSVAGPYTDTQYF
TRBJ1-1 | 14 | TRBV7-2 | CASLKQGMNTEAFF
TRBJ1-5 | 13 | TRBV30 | CAWSRGRDQPQHF
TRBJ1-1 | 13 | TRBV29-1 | CSAVVQDNTEAFF
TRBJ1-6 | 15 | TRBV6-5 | CASSYSDGFNSPLHF
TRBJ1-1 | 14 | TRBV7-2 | CASSLEGTGAEAFF
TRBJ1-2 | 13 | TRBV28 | CASKQGTGYGYTF
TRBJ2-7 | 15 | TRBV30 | CALTREGLLLQEQYF
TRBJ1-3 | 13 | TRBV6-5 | CATGWLSGNTIYF
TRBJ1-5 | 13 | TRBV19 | CAGAGDLNQPQHF
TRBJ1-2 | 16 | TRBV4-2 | CASSHDRPGQGFGYTF
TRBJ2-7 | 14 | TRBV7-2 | CASSSRRDGYEQYF
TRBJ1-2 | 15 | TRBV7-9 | CASSLAAMRPGGYTF
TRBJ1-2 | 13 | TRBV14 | CASSPGLDYGYTF
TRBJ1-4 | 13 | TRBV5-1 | CASSVGTNEKLFF
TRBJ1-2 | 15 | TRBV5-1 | CASSSLGDTIYGYTF
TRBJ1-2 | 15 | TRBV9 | CASSFRTRSNYGYTF
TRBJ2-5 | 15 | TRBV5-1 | CASNANGQDEETQYF
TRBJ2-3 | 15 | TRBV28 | CASSPGLAGRDTQYF
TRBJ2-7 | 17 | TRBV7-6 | CASSSYHWTSGTYEQYF
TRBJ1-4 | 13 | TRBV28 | CASYRGNYEKLFF
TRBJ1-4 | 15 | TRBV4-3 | CASSHHRGGNEKLFF
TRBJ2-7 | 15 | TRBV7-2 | CASSFPGQGTYEQYF
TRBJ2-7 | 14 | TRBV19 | CASIQPQGSNEQYF
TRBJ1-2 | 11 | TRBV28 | CASSPSEGYTF
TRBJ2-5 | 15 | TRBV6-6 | CASSSVSWGKETQYF
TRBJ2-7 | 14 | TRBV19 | CASSLASSPYEQYF
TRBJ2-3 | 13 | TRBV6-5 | CASSDLAQGTQYF
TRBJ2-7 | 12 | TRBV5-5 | CASSIQLGEQYF
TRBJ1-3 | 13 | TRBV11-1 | CASSQDGGNTIYF